This entry concerns a single T cell receptor (beta chain). Some clones are missing from TCRdb's copy, which holds only in-frame ones; the method was immunoSEQ multiplex PCR. The sample holds millions of clones, roughly 95% seen once. The data stem from a study of shared clonotypes between healthy human individuals. This CDR3 is 16 amino acids long. Germline V gene lookup returns CDR1 SGDLS and CDR2 YYNGEE. Trimming removed 6 bases at V and 1 base at J, with 17 bases between. Specimen: naive CD4+ T cells sorted from blood. Subset given: CD45RA+ positively selected. The V gene is TRBV9, the J gene TRBJ1-3, with D perhaps TRBD1 (6 bases). This TCR came from a man between 18 and 29 years old in good health. The CDR3 DNA reads as TGTGCCAGCAACCCACAGGGACTTTTTTCTGGAAACACCATATATTTT. Amino acid sequence: CASNPQGLFSGNTIYF. Drawing the rest from reference TRBV9 and TRBJ1-3, the complete variable domain is DSGVTQTPKHLITATGQRVTLRCSPRSGDLSVYWYQQSLDQGLQFLIQYYNGEERAKGNILERFSAQQFPDLHSELNLSSLELGDSALYFCASNPQGLFSGNTIYFGEGSWLTVV.